This TCR beta chain is drawn from a study of cytomegalovirus exposure and HLA in healthy donors. It was with 60 Vbeta and 13 Jbeta primers that the PCR ran. Using immunoSEQ multiplex PCR, the repertoire was profiled, and TCRdb retains in-frame clones only, with some absent. The sample has 150,000 to 200,000 clones, over 75% seen once; the top ten hold 11% to 15%. Study results and caveats: A later analysis linked a missense DCLRE1C variant to TCR beta V- and J-gene trimming. Beyond CMV serostatus, there was no information to go on about immune exposure. It was 150 to 200 TCR beta chains that were listed as cytomegalovirus-associated. Whilst most TCR sequences proved rare, a subset of public TCRs occurred across many donors.

The CDR3 is made up of 15 amino acids. Germline values: CDR1 SGHTA, CDR2 FQGNSA. V was trimmed by 5 bases and J by 4 bases, leaving 15 bases between them. For this clone: Its antigen is not identified.

The TCR originated in a man aged 50 to 59 in good health and CMV-seropositive. V and J are TRBV7-2 and TRBJ1-3; D might be TRBD1 (6 bases). Sequenced input: PBMCs. The CDR3 bases are TGTGCCAGCAGCAACCACAGGGCTGGGGGAAACACCATATATTTT. Protein product: CASSNHRAGGNTIYF.